Here is one T cell receptor beta chain with its context. This clonotype was seen a few times. What antigen it recognizes has not been identified. The record has no base qualities; no much larger clone is one base away. The sample is drawn from a study of T-cell reconstitution after alpha-beta-depleted transplantation in children (dated by TCRdb to 2016 to 2018). Looking at the study overall: Using TCR repertoire profiling, the study quantitatively followed how T-cell immune reconstitution unfolded in children after TCRalphabeta/CD19-depleted allogeneic hematopoietic cell transplantation.

From the cysteine through the phenylalanine, the CDR3 covers 13 amino acids. Just the 39-base CDR3 DNA is kept, in frame starting at base 1. Clipping removes 5 bases from V and 7 bases from J, with 6 as the unmatched junction base count. Via the germline V gene (reference sequence), CDR1 is SEHNR and CDR2 FQNEAQ. Sample treatment or condition, as interpreted from the label and publication: allogeneic hematopoietic cell transplantation with graft depleted of TCRalphabeta T cells and CD19 B cells. Transplant recipients were children who received TCRalphabeta/CD19-depleted allogeneic hematopoietic cell grafts. General conclusions and limits of the study: The apparently early recovery of alphabetaT-cell counts about two months after transplant reportedly depended on only several hundred rapidly expanded clones that came from non-depleted graft cells. The frequencies of hyperexpanded clones fell over the following months, and after one year, T-cell counts and TCRbeta diversity were mostly attributed to newly produced T cells. In some patients, the high TCRbeta diversity seen at day 60 was put down to recipient T cells and intrathymic progenitors that had survived conditioning.

The library relied on PCR. The instrument given in TCRdb is Illumina HiSeq 2500. To normalize quantification of the TCRbeta repertoire, the TCR libraries were built with molecular barcoding that relied on unique molecular identifiers. Through fastp at Q25 and MiXCR, TCRdb rebuilt clones from the public reads, retaining in-frame beta chains. CDR3 protein sequences are deduplicated, and each keeps its most common genes and DNA. The sample records roughly 400,000 distinct CDR3 sequences, over 40% of which are singletons. Of the sample, 27% is held by the ten largest clones. The starting material was PBMCs, obtained before TCRalphabeta/CD19-depleted stem cell transplant. The chain couples TRBV7-9 to TRBJ1-1; TRBD1 lines up with 8 middle nucleotides. This sequence was found in a girl aged 2 to 10 with aplastic anemia, due to receive a stem cell transplant. The DNA sequence follows: TGTGCCAGCAGCCCCGCCGGACAGGGTGAAGCTTTCTTT. Translation gives CASSPAGQGEAFF.